The clone carrying this TCR beta chain was recorded a few times. Its antigen is as yet unknown. These data come from a study of early T cells in non-severe SARS-CoV-2 infection. Whole-study context: Sequencing of unsorted whole blood was done on bulk RNA, leaving chains unpaired. Study-level points and caveats: Missing private and CD4 specificities, VDJdb matching favored anti-spike CD8 responses.

Separate cDNA molecules each had unique molecular identifiers attached to them. TCRdb re-called the 5' RACE reads through MiXCR, storing one row per CDR3 protein. The sample has around 55,000 distinct CDR3 sequences; roughly an eighth are singletons. Sequencing was carried out using whole blood. The origin of this receptor is an adult who was a healthcare worker with PCR-confirmed SARS-CoV-2 infection or an uninfected control (not recorded which).

The CDR3 nucleotides are TGTGCCAGCAGGGCGGAGGAGCGGGGATTTCAGTACTTC. Amino acid sequence: CASRAEERGFQYF. The V call is TRBV2, the J call TRBJ2-4, with 7 bases lining up with TRBD2. The CDR3 extends over 13 amino acids. J was trimmed by 11 bases and V by 6 bases; bases with no gene match: 10. Germline V CDR1 and CDR2: SNHLY, FYNNEI.